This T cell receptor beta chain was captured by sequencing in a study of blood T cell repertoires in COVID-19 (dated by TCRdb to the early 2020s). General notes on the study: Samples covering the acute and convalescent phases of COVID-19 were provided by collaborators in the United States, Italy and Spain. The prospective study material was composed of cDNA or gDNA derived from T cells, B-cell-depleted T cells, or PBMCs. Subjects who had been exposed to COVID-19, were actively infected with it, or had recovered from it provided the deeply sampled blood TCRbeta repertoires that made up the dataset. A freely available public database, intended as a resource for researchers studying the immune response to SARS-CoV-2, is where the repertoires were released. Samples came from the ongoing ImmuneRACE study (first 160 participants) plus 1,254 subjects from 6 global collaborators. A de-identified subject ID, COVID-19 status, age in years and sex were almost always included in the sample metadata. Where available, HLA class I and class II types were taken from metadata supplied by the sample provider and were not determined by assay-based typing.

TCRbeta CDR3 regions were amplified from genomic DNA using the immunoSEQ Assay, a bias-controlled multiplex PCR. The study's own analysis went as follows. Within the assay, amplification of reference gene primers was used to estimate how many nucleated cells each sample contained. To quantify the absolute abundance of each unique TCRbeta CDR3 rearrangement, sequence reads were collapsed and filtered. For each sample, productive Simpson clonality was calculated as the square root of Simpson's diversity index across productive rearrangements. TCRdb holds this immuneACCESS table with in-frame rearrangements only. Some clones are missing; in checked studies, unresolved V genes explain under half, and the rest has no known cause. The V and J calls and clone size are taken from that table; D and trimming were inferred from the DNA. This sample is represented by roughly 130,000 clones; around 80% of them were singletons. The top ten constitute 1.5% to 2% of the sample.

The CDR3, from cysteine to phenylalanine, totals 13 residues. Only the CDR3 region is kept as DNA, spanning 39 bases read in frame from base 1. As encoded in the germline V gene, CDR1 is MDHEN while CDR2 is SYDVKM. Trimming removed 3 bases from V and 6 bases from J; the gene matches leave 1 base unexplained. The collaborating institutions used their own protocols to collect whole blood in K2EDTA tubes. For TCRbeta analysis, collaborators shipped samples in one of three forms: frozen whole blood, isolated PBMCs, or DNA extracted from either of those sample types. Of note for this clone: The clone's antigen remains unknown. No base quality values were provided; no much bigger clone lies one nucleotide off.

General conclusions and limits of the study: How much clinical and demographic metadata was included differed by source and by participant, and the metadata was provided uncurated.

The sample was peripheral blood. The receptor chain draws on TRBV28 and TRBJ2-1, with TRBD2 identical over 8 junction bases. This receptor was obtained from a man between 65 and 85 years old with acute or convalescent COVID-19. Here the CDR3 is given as CASSFAGGNEQFF. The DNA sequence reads TGTGCCAGCAGTTTCGCGGGGGGCAATGAGCAGTTCTTC.